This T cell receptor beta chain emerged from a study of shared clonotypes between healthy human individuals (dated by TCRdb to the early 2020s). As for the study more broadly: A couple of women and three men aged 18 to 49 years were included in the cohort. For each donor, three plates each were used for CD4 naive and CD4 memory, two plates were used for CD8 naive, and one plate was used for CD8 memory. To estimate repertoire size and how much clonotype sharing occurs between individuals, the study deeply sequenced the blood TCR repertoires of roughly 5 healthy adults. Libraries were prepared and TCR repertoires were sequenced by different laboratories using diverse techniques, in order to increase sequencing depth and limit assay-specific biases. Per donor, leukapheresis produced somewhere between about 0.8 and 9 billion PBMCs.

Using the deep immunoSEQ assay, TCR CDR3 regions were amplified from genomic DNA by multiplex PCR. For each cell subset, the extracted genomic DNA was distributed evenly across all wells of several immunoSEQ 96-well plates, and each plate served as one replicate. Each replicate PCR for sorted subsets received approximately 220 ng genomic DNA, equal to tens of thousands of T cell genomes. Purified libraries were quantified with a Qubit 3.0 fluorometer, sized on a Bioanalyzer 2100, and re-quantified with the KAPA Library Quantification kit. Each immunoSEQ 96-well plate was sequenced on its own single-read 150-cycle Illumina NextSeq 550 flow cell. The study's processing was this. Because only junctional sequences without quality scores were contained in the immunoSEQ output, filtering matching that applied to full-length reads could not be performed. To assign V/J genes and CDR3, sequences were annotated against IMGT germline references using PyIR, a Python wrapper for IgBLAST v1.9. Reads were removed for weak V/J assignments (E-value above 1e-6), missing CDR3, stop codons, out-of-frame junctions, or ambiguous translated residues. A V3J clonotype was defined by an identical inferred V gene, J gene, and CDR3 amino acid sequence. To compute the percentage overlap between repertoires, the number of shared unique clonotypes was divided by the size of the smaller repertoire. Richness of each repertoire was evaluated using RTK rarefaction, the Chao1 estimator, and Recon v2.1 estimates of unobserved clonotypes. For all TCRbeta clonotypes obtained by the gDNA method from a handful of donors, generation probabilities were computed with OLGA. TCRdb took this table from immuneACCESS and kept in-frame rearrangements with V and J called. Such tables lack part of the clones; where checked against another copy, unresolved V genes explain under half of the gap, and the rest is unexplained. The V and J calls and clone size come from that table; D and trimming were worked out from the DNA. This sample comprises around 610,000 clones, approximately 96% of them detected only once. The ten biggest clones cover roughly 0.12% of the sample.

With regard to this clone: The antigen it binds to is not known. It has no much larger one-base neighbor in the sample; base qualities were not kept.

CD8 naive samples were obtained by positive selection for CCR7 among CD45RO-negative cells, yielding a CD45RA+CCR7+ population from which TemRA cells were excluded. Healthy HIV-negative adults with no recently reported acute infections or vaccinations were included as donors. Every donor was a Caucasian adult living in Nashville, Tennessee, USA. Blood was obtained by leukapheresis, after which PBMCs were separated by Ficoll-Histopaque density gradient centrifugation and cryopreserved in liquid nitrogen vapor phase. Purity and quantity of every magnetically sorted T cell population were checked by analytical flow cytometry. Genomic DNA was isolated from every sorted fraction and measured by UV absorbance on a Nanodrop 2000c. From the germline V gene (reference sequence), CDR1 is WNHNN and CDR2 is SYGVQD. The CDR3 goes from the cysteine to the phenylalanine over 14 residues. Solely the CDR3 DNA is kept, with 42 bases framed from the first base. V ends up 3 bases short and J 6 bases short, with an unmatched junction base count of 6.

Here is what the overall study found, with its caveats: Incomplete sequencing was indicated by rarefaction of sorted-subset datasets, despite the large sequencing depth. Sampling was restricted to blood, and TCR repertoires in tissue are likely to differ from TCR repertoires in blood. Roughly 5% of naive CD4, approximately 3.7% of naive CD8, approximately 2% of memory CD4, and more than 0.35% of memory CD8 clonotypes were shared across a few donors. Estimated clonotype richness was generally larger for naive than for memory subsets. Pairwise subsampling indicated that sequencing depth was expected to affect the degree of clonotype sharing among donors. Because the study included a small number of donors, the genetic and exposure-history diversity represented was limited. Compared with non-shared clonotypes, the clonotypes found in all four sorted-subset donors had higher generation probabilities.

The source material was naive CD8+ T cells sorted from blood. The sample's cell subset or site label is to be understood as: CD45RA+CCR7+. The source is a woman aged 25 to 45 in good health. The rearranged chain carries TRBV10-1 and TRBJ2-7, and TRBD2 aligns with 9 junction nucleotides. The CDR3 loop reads CASSDPGLAPEQYF. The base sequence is TGCGCCAGCAGTGACCCGGGACTAGCTCCCGAGCAGTACTTC.